This paragraph reports one T cell receptor beta chain. RNA, at roughly 0.45 to 1 ug, was reverse transcribed with random hexamers. Multiplex PCR with immunoSEQ amplified the TCR beta CDR3 across 54 Vbeta and 13 Jbeta. One entry per CDR3 protein results from TCRdb running MiXCR on the immunoSEQ multiplex PCR reads. The sample shows a few hundred thousand distinct CDR3 sequences, approximately 85% of them seen only once. This sample is part of a study of CD8 T cells in Susac syndrome. Blood CD8+ and CD4+ T cells underwent high-throughput TCR beta sequencing. Negative isolation yielded the CD8+ and CD4+ T cells, while FACS enriched the TEMRA cells. V was pared by 4 bases and J by 8 bases, with 12 bases of the junction left unmatched. Germline assignment: CDR1 SGHTA and CDR2 FQGTGA. This CDR3 spans 18 amino acids.

J is TRBJ2-1 and V is TRBV7-3; 15 bases match TRBD2. The receptor was isolated from a human donor with multiple sclerosis. The sample consisted of CD8+ T cells from PBMCs. CDR3 amino acids: CASSSSIGTSGRNDEQFF. CDR3 DNA: TGTGCCAGCAGCTCCTCCATCGGGACTAGCGGGAGGAACGATGAGCAGTTCTTC.